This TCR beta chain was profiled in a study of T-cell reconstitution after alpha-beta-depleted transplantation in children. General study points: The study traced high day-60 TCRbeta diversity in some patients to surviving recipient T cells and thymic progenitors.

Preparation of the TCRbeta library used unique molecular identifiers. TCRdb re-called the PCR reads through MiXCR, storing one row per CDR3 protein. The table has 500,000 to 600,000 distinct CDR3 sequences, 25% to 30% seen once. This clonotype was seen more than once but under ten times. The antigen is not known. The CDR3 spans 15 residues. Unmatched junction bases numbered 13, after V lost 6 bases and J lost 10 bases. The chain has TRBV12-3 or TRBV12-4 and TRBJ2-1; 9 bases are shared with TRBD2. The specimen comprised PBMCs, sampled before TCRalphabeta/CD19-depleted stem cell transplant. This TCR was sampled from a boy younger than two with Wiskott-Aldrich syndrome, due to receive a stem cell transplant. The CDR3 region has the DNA TGTGCCAGCAGCCAACTAGCGGGCCCACTGGGGGAGCAGTTCTTC. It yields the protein CASSQLAGPLGEQFF.